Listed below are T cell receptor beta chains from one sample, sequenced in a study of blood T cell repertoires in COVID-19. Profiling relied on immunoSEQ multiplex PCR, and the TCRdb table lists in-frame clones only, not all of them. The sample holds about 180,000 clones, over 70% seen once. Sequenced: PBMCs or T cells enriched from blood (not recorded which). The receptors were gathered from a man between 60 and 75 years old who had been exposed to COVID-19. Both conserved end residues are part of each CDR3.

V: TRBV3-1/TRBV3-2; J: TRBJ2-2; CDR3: CATRGTGELFF
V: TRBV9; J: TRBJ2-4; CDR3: CASSPGQGDIQYF
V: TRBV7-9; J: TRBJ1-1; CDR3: CASDQGPTEAFF
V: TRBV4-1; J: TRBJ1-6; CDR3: CASSQRDSNNSPLHF
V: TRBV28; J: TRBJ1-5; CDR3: CASRTGQGLQPQHF
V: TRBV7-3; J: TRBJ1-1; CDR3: CASSRQRNTEAFF
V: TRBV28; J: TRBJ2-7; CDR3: CASSSGLPGEQYF
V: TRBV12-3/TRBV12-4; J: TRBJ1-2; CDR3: CASSPGQGNGYTF
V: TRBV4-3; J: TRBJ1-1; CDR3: CASSQDRVGTEAFF
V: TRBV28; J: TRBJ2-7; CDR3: CATTTAVGVSYEQYF